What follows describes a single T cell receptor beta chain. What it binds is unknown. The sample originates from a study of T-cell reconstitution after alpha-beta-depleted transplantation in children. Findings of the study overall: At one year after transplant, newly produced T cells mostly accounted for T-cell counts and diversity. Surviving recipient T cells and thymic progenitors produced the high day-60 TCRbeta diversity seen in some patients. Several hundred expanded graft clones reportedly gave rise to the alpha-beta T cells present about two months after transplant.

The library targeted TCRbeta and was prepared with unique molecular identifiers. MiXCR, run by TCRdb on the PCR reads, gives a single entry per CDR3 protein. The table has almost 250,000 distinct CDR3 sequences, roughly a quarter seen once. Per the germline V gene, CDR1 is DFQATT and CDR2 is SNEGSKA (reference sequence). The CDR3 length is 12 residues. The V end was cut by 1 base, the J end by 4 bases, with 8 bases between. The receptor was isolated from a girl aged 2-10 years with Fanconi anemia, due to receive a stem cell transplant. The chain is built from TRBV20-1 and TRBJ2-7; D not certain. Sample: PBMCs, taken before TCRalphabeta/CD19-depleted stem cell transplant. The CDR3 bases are TGCAGTGCTAGAGTCCGCCTTTACGAGCAGTACTTC. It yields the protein CSARVRLYEQYF.